The rows below give T cell receptor beta chains drawn from one sample of a study of STAT3 mutations in large granular lymphocyte leukemia. Only in-frame clones appear in the TCRdb table, and some are missing; sequencing was by immunoSEQ multiplex PCR. This table has 30,000 to 45,000 clones, approximately 90% appearing once. The sequencing input was PBMCs. The source is a human donor with T large granular lymphocyte leukemia. Some clones in this sample may be carry-over from other donors' samples. CDR3s include the opening cysteine and the closing phenylalanine or tryptophan. The D gene is left open where the match is weak. Clone size, where shown, is once, few, many, or a class for clones that have expanded.

-	-	TRBJ1-6	TRBV2	TGTGCCAGCACCCGGGGGAGTAGCCTCCACTTT	CASTRGSSLHF
-	-	TRBJ1-6	TRBV5-4	TGTGCCAGCAGCGCAGACCTGGGTGGCAATTCACCCCTCCACTTT	CASSADLGGNSPLHF
-	-	TRBJ1-1	TRBV5-5	TGTGCCAGCAGCTCCGGGTACAGGGCTATGAACACTGAAGCTTTCTTT	CASSSGYRAMNTEAFF
-	-	TRBJ2-7	TRBV18	TGTGCCAGCTCAATGGGCCCCTACGAGCAGTACTTC	CASSMGPYEQYF
-	-	TRBJ2-7	TRBV30	TGTGCCTGGAGTTTTTTGGGGGGCGGGGAGCAGTACTTC	CAWSFLGGGEQYF
-	-	TRBJ2-2	TRBV7-2	TGTGCCAGCAGCCCATCGGTGGGTTATGGTGCCGGGGAGCTGTTTTTT	CASSPSVGYGAGELFF
once	-	TRBJ1-6	TRBV6-5	TGTGCCAGCAGTTACGACAGCTATAATTCACCCCTCCACTTT	CASSYDSYNSPLHF
-	-	TRBJ1-2	TRBV28	TGTGCCAGCAGCATGGGGCAGGGGACGGGCGGCTACACCTTC	CASSMGQGTGGYTF
-	-	TRBJ1-5	TRBV15	TGTGCCACCAGCAGAGACAGAAATCAGCCCCAGCATTTT	CATSRDRNQPQHF
-	TRBD1	TRBJ1-6	TRBV5-8	TGTGCCAGCAGCTTTCTACACAGGGGTAATTCACCCCTCCACTTT	CASSFLHRGNSPLHF
-	-	TRBJ2-3	TRBV27	TGTGCCAGCAGTCCGCCCCAGGGGAGATTTGCAGATACGCAGTATTTT	CASSPPQGRFADTQYF
-	-	TRBJ2-5	TRBV9	TGTGCCAGCAGCTCCCGGACGGATGCCGAGACCCAGTACTTC	CASSSRTDAETQYF
-	TRBD1	TRBJ2-5	TRBV6-6	TGTGCCAGCAGTGACAGGGGGCGATGGGGAGAGACCCAGTACTTC	CASSDRGRWGETQYF
few	-	TRBJ2-7	TRBV30	TGTGCCTGGAGTGTACGGGGCCCTCGGGAGCAGTACTTC	CAWSVRGPREQYF
-	-	TRBJ1-1	TRBV18	TGTGCCAGCTCACTAAGGGGCACTGAAGCTTTCTTT	CASSLRGTEAFF
-	-	TRBJ2-1	TRBV5-6	TGTGCCAGCAGCTTAAGGGTAAAGTTCCTCAATCAGCAGTTCTTC	CASSLRVKFLNQQFF
once	-	TRBJ1-1	TRBV7-9	TGTGCCAGCAGTTACGACACTGAAGCTTTCTTT	CASSYDTEAFF
-	TRBD1	TRBJ1-1	TRBV5-5	TGTGCCAGCAGCTTGGAGGGGGCTCGGACTGAAGCTTTCTTT	CASSLEGARTEAFF